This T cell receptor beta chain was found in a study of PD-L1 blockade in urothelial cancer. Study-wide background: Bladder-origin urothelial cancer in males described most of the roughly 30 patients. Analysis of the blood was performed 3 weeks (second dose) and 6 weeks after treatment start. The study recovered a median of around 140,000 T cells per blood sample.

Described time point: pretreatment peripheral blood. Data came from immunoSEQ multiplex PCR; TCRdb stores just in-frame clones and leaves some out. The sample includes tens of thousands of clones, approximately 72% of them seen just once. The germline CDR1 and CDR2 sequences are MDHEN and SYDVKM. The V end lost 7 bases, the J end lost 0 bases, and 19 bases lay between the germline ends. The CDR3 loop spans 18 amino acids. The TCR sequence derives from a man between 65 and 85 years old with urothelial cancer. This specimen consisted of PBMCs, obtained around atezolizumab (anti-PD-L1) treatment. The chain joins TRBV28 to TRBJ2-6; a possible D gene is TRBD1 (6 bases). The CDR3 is CASTPTGRLSSGANVLTF. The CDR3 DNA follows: TGTGCCAGCACTCCGACAGGACGCCTGAGCTCTGGGGCCAACGTCCTGACTTTC.